The TCR beta chain described here comes from a study of early stage breast cancer tumors. Study in general: ER+/PR+/HER2- status applied to twelve of 16 invasive breast tumors. Study outcomes and limitations: Unsorted bulk genomic DNA sequencing lacked pairing and functional marker data. Most shared enriched TCRB sequences were commonly generated ones.

TCRdb's copy holds only in-frame clones and misses some; the assay was immunoSEQ multiplex PCR. The sample contains more than 60,000 clones, approximately 79% of which appear only once. Comment on this clone: The target antigen is unknown.

This CDR3 has 17 amino acids. Per the germline V gene, CDR1 is KGHSH and CDR2 is LQKENI. V was clipped by 3 bases and J by 0 bases, with 12 bases between them. The chain employs TRBV18 and TRBJ2-6, with D possibly being TRBD1 (6 bases). The TCR comes from a person aged 55 to 70 with breast cancer. The sample taken for sequencing was blood. The CDR3 coding sequence is TGTGCCAGCTCACCGTTGACAGGTCGCTCTGGGGCCAACGTCCTGACTTTC. Encoded protein: CASSPLTGRSGANVLTF.